These 31 T cell receptor beta chains were all obtained from the same sample, sequenced in a study of cytomegalovirus exposure and HLA in healthy donors (dated by TCRdb to 2016 to 2017). The method behind the library was the immunoSEQ multiplex PCR assay. A mixture of 60 forward primers for TCR Vbeta segments and 13 reverse primers for TCR Jbeta segments was used in the multiplex PCR. What TCRdb holds here is the immuneACCESS table cut down to in-frame rearrangements. Part of the clones is not present; checked against another copy, under half of the missing clones reflect an unresolved V gene, and the others are unexplained. For this sample there are approximately 260,000 clones; about 90% appear just once. The ten largest clones add up to around 1.7% of the sample. The source material was PBMCs. The receptors derive from a girl under 10 years old in good health and CMV-seronegative.

The rearrangement links TRBV5-6 to TRBJ1-6; D unclear. V was pared by 4 bases and J by 7 bases, with 15 bases between. From germline, CDR1 is SGHDT and CDR2 YYEEEE. This CDR3 is built from 15 residues. The DNA for the CDR3 is TGTGCCAGCAGCGCTCGACACGGAACGAATTCACCCCTCCACTTT. Its protein is CASSARHGTNSPLHF.

This clone appeared once. The genes are TRBV5-1 and TRBJ2-5; D unclear. Between the trimmed V and J ends, which lost 0 bases and 5 bases, there was a span of 11 bases. CDR1 SGHRS and CDR2 YFSETQ come from the germline V gene. The CDR3 spans 14 residues. The CDR3: CASSLATLEETQYF. The CDR3, as DNA: TGCGCCAGCAGCTTGGCTACCTTAGAGGAGACCCAGTACTTC.

This chain links TRBV19 with TRBJ1-1; perhaps TRBD1 as D (5 bases). The length of the CDR3 is 10 residues. From germline, CDR1 is LNHDA and CDR2 SQIVND (reference sequence). Trimming took 11 bases from V and 8 from J, leaving 12 bases between them. For the CDR3, the DNA is TGTGCCTCAGGGCGGCAAGAAGCTTTCTTT. It translates to CASGRQEAFF.

This clone was counted a few times. The chain uses TRBV19 and TRBJ1-5; maybe TRBD1 (5 bases). The V end was cut by 8 bases, the J end by 4 bases, with 9 bases between. This CDR3 region has 12 residues. Germline V gene data show CDR1 as LNHDA and CDR2 as SQIVND (reference sequence). CDR3 region: CASRGGNQPQHF. CDR3 coding DNA: TGTGCCAGTCGGGGGGGAAATCAGCCCCAGCATTTT.

This chain uses TRBV6-4 with TRBJ1-1; a weak D match, TRBD1 (5 bases). In germline, CDR1 is MRHNA, CDR2 SNTAGT. The ends were cut back, 2 bases at V and 1 base at J, with 11 bases in the middle. The length of the CDR3 is 15 residues. The chain's CDR3 is CASSDDSRGNTEAFF. The CDR3 DNA reads TGTGCCAGCAGTGACGACAGCCGAGGGAACACTGAAGCTTTCTTT.

This clone is a singleton in its sample. The chain carries TRBV5-4 and TRBJ1-3; perhaps TRBD1 as D (6 bases). The CDR3 extends over 14 amino acids. The V end was cut by 2 bases, the J end by 4 bases, with 10 bases between. From germline, CDR1 is SGHNT and CDR2 YYREEE (reference sequence). CDR3 in amino acids: CASSFGTFGNTIYF. For the CDR3, the DNA is TGTGCCAGCAGCTTCGGGACATTCGGAAACACCATATATTTT.

The chain couples TRBV7-9 to TRBJ2-2; D is perhaps TRBD2 (6 bases). Germline lookup yields CDR1 SEHNR and CDR2 FQNEAQ (reference sequence). The length of the CDR3 is 17 residues. Trimming removed 0 bases at V and 3 bases at J, with 14 bases between. The CDR3 loop reads CASSLAGGMQYTGELFF. The CDR3 DNA sequence: TGTGCCAGCAGCTTAGCTGGAGGGATGCAGTACACCGGGGAGCTGTTTTTT.

The rearrangement joins TRBV14 to TRBJ2-7, with D possibly being TRBD2 (5 bases). Trimming took off 5 bases at V and 4 bases at J, with 9 bases between the two ends. The length of the CDR3 is 12 residues. Germline V CDR1 and CDR2: SGHDN, FVKESK. CDR3 sequence (DNA): TGTGCCAGCAGCGGCCGACTATACGAGCAGTACTTC. It specifies CASSGRLYEQYF.

V usage is TRBV19 and J usage is TRBJ2-1, with 11 bases aligning to TRBD2. Germline CDR1 LNHDA, CDR2 SQIVND (reference sequence). This CDR3 contains 16 residues. J was trimmed by 6 bases and V by 4 bases; bases with no gene match: 8. CDR3 protein: CASSTLAGGPGNEQFF. As DNA, the CDR3 is TGTGCCAGTAGTACCTTAGCGGGAGGGCCGGGCAATGAGCAGTTCTTC.

The V call is TRBV12-5, the J call TRBJ2-3, with TRBD1 as a possible D gene (6 bases). Germline assignment: CDR1 LGHNT and CDR2 FRNRAP. The CDR3 totals 15 residues. Trimming pared 3 bases from V and 6 bases from J, leaving 16 bases between. As DNA, the CDR3 is TGTGCTAGTGGTTTACGCGGCACCCAGGGGGATACGCAGTATTTT. Its protein is CASGLRGTQGDTQYF.

The rearrangement links TRBV7-7 to TRBJ2-5; 9 bases align to TRBD2. The CDR3 consists of 15 residues. The V and J ends lost 5 bases and 3 bases, in that order; junction bases with no gene match: 7. Germline V gene data show CDR1 as SSHAT and CDR2 as FNYEAQ (reference sequence). The CDR3 nucleotides read TGTGCCAGCAGCGTTAGCGGGAGAGGAGAAGAGACCCAGTACTTC. This translates into CASSVSGRGEETQYF.

As for this clone: One end of the junction varies from germline; a read error may be responsible. The chain is built from TRBV4-1 and TRBJ1-1; D remains ambiguous. The germline gives CDR1 MGHRA, CDR2 YSYEKL. This CDR3 contains 13 residues. For the CDR3, the DNA is TGTGCCAGCAGCCAAGAACGCGTTACGGGAGCTTTCTTT. Its translation: CASSQERVTGAFF.

The chain has TRBV2 and TRBJ2-7; a weak D match, TRBD2 (6 bases). The CDR3 has 13 residues. Trimming cost V 8 bases and J 3 bases, with 14 bases left between them. Germline-derived CDR1 and CDR2 are SNHLY and FYNNEI. The CDR3: CASVPSDNYEQYF. The CDR3 nucleotides read TGTGCCAGCGTGCCTAGCGACAACTACGAGCAGTACTTC.

V is TRBV5-1 and J is TRBJ2-5; D is unclear. Germline loops: CDR1 SGHRS, CDR2 YFSETQ. The ends were cut back, 10 bases at V and 5 bases at J, with 9 bases in the middle. The CDR3 length is 10 residues. This CDR3 is CAGGEETQYF. As DNA, the CDR3 is TGCGCCGGTGGTGAGGAGACCCAGTACTTC.

The chain has TRBV2 and TRBJ2-7; 9 positions agree with TRBD2. The CDR3 covers 15 residues. The V and J ends lost 3 bases and 3 bases, in that order; junction bases with no gene match: 6. CDR1 and CDR2 (germline): SNHLY, FYNNEI. CDR3 sequence (DNA): TGTGCCAGCAGTGAGGGCGGGGGGGGCCGCTACGAGCAGTACTTC. Protein: CASSEGGGGRYEQYF.

V is TRBV5-1 and J is TRBJ2-1, with TRBD1 matching over 10 bases. The germline CDR1 and CDR2 sequences are SGHRS and YFSETQ. This CDR3 spans 13 amino acids. V shed 3 bases and J 8 bases; nucleotides not matched to a gene: 2. CDR3 coding DNA: TGCGCCAGCAGCTCGACAGGGGGCTATGAGCAGTTCTTC. As protein: CASSSTGGYEQFF.

V usage is TRBV28 and J usage is TRBJ2-5, with 14 bases lining up with TRBD2. The CDR3 is 17 residues long. The trim removed 5 bases at V and 5 bases at J, leaving 10 bases unmatched. Germline V gene lookup returns CDR1 MDHEN and CDR2 SYDVKM. CDR3 amino acids: CASSPLGLAGGRETQYF. The CDR3 DNA follows: TGTGCCAGCAGTCCCCTTGGACTAGCGGGGGGTCGGGAGACCCAGTACTTC.

This chain uses TRBV4-1 with TRBJ1-5; no clear D gene. The V and J ends lost 0 bases and 7 bases respectively, with 13 bases between them. CDR3 length: 15 amino acids. The germline gives CDR1 MGHRA, CDR2 YSYEKL. CDR3 amino acids: CASSQEKGGRQPQHF. CDR3 nucleotide sequence: TGCGCCAGCAGCCAAGAAAAGGGTGGGAGACAGCCCCAGCATTTT.

This chain uses TRBV2 with TRBJ1-3; no clear D. CDR1 is SNHLY and CDR2 is FYNNEI in the germline V gene. This CDR3 spans 15 amino acids. The V end lost 5 bases, the J end lost 0 bases, and 11 bases lay between the germline ends. DNA of the CDR3: TGTGCCAGCAGTCTTACGGGAAACTCTGGAAACACCATATATTTT. Translating it yields CASSLTGNSGNTIYF.

The chain is built from TRBV27 and TRBJ2-7, with 16 nucleotides matching TRBD2. Trimming removed 5 bases from V and 4 bases from J; junction bases left unmatched: 14. This CDR3 region has 19 residues. The germline V gene has CDR1 MNHEY and CDR2 SMNVEV (reference sequence). In DNA, the CDR3 is TGTGCCAGCAGTCCTAGCCCGGGACTAGCGGGAGGGCCGGTATACGAGCAGTACTTC. Translating gives CASSPSPGLAGGPVYEQYF.

V is TRBV28 and J is TRBJ2-7, with 9 positions matching TRBD2. The V gene end was trimmed by 6 bases and the J gene end by 0 bases; junction bases not matched to a gene: 6. Germline V gene data show CDR1 as MDHEN and CDR2 as SYDVKM. This CDR3 has 15 amino acids. CDR3 bases: TGTGCCAGCAGGTTCCCTAGCGGGAACTCCTACGAGCAGTACTTC. It codes for CASRFPSGNSYEQYF.

The V gene is TRBV11-1, the J gene TRBJ2-1; tentatively, D is TRBD2 (6 bases). The ends were cut back, 3 bases at V and 4 bases at J, with 7 bases in the middle. The CDR3 length is 13 residues. Germline V gene data show CDR1 as SGHAT and CDR2 as FQDESV (reference sequence). The CDR3 nucleotides are TGTGCCAGCAGCTTCGGGGGTTACAATGAGCAGTTCTTC. Its translation: CASSFGGYNEQFF.

Regarding this clone: Other DNA sequences in this sample translate to the same CDR3. This chain uses TRBV9 with TRBJ1-5, with no clear D. V dropped 0 bases and J dropped 0 bases, with 7 bases sitting between them. Germline V gene data show CDR1 as SGDLS and CDR2 as YYNGEE. CDR3 length: 15 amino acids. CDR3 protein: CASSVGGDSNQPQHF. CDR3 nucleotides: TGTGCCAGCAGCGTAGGGGGAGATAGCAATCAGCCCCAGCATTTT.

The chain is built from TRBV28 and TRBJ1-1, with a tentative D call TRBD1 (6 bases). The CDR3 totals 13 residues. V lost 2 bases, J lost 8 bases, and 12 bases lay in between. Per germline, CDR1 MDHEN and CDR2 SYDVKM. The DNA for the CDR3 is TGTGCCAGCAGTTTAGCGACAGGCGTAGAAGCTTTCTTT. Its translation: CASSLATGVEAFF.

The rearrangement joins TRBV25-1 to TRBJ2-3; D is uncertain. This CDR3 region has 14 residues. CDR1 is MGHDK and CDR2 is SYGVNS in the germline V gene. The V gene lost 4 bases and the J gene lost 2 bases, with 10 bases spanning the gap. The CDR3 nucleotides are TGTGCCAGCAGTGTCTACTCTTCCACAGATACGCAGTATTTT. This sequence encodes CASSVYSSTDTQYF.

This clone came up once. This chain connects TRBV10-3 to TRBJ2-3; 13 nucleotides match TRBD2. The V gene end was trimmed by 2 bases and the J gene end by 0 bases; junction bases not matched to a gene: 5. Germline assignment: CDR1 ENHRY and CDR2 SYGVKD. There are 18 residues in the CDR3. The CDR3 DNA reads as TGTGCCATCAGTGAGATGTGGACTAGCGGGGGCAGCACAGATACGCAGTATTTT. Encoded protein: CAISEMWTSGGSTDTQYF.

This clone has more than one count but fewer than ten. The same CDR3 is also encoded by other DNA sequences in this sample. The CDR3 DNA is TGTGCCATCAGTGAGTCCGGGGGGAATCAGCCCCAGCATTTT. It codes for CAISESGGNQPQHF. The chain uses TRBV10-3 and TRBJ1-5, with D perhaps matching TRBD1 (5 bases). CDR1 is ENHRY and CDR2 is SYGVKD in the germline V gene. The CDR3 contains 14 residues. V was cut by 0 bases and J by 4 bases, with 7 bases left in between.

The genes are TRBV20-1 and TRBJ2-2; D unclear. Trimming stripped 5 bases from V and 5 bases from J, with 6 bases between. Germline values: CDR1 DFQATT, CDR2 SNEGSKA (reference sequence). This CDR3 contains 11 residues. The CDR3 DNA follows: TGCAGTGCTCCAATTACCGGGGAGCTGTTTTTT. It is translated as CSAPITGELFF.

The genes are TRBV5-6 and TRBJ2-5; D is perhaps TRBD1 (7 bases). Trimming left V 2 bases short and J 5 bases short, with 13 bases between. Germline V lookup: CDR1 SGHDT, CDR2 YYEEEE. The CDR3 is 14 residues long. The chain's CDR3 is CASSFRGAGETQYF. The CDR3, as DNA: TGTGCCAGCAGCTTCAGGGGGGCCGGGGAGACCCAGTACTTC.

The chain is built from TRBV5-4 and TRBJ2-2; weak D call: TRBD2 (6 bases). This CDR3 region has 16 residues. Trimming cost V 4 bases and J 3 bases, with 16 bases left between them. The germline V gene has CDR1 SGHNT and CDR2 YYREEE (reference sequence). The CDR3 DNA follows: TGTGCCAGCAGCCCCCGGGGCGGGAAGGACACCGGGGAGCTGTTTTTT. The encoded protein is CASSPRGGKDTGELFF.

This clone was found once. The rearrangement joins TRBV6-1 to TRBJ2-7; a weak D match, TRBD2 (5 bases). Germline V lookup: CDR1 MNHNS, CDR2 SASEGT. This CDR3 has 13 residues. CDR3 sequence reads: CVLVAGGSYEQYF. The CDR3 nucleotides read TGTGTCCTTGTGGCGGGCGGCTCCTACGAGCAGTACTTC.